Reported below is one T cell receptor (beta chain). The antigen is unknown. The sample belongs to a study of T cells after yellow fever vaccination. Study-level information: Each low-cell-number fraction was prepared by means of SMART-Seq v4 Ultra Low Input. Broader study findings: A faster peak, day 5 versus 15, was reached by the weaker secondary response. Reappearance after the booster was observed for most primary-vaccination clones (96% CD4, roughly 90% CD8).

The study made its TCR cDNA through 5'RACE template switching. That step introduced a universal primer site along with UMIs. A single record per CDR3 protein comes from TCRdb applying MiXCR to the 5' RACE reads. The sample has approximately 600,000 distinct CDR3 sequences, roughly 12% seen once; the top ten hold 15%. Germline CDR1 is LGHNT and CDR2 is FRNRAP. The V and J ends lost 6 bases and 4 bases, in that order; junction bases with no gene match: 10. CDR3 size: 15 residues. The V and J genes are TRBV12-5 and TRBJ2-5; 8 nucleotides match TRBD2. The sequencing used PBMCs, collected on the day of the yellow fever booster vaccination. The source is a man aged 30 to 45 who received the YFV17D yellow fever vaccine. The CDR3 reads CASGQAGVAGETQYF. The CDR3 DNA follows: TGTGCTAGTGGCCAAGCGGGAGTGGCGGGAGAGACCCAGTACTTC.